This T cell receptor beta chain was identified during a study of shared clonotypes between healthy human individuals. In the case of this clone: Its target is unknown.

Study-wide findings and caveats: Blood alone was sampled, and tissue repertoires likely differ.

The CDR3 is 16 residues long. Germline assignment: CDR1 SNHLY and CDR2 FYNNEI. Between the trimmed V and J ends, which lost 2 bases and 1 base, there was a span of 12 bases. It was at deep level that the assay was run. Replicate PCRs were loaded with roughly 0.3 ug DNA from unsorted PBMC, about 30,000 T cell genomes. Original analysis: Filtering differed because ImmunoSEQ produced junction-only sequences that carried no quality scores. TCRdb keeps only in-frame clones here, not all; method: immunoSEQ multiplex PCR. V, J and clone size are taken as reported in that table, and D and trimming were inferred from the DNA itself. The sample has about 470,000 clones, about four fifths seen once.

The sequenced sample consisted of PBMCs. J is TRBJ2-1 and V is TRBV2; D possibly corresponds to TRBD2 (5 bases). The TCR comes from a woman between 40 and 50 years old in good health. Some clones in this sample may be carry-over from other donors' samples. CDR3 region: CASSENVLVSYNEQFF. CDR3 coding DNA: TGTGCCAGCAGTGAAAATGTACTAGTTTCCTACAATGAGCAGTTCTTC. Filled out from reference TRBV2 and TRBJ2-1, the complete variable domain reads EPEVTQTPSHQVTQMGQEVILRCVPISNHLYFYWYRQILGQKVEFLVSFYNNEISEKSEIFDDQFSVERPDGSNFTLKIRSTKLEDSAMYFCASSENVLVSYNEQFFGPGTRLTVL.